This T cell receptor (beta chain) stems from a study of radiotherapy plus CTLA-4 blockade in lung cancer. Turning to the study itself: Among enrolled patients, over 15% responded and roughly 31% achieved disease control. General study findings and limits: Following radiotherapy plus ipilimumab, tumor-derived TCR clones expanded in the blood. Early blood T cell clone changes and increased post-radiation serum interferon-beta were reportedly the strongest response predictors.

The V and J ends lost 3 bases and 7 bases respectively, with 17 bases between them. The CDR3 totals 15 residues. CDR1 is MGHDK, CDR2 SYGVNS, per germline. Data came from immunoSEQ multiplex PCR; TCRdb stores just in-frame clones and leaves some out. The table shows tens of thousands of clones, with 70% to 90% occurring only once. Focal radiation with ipilimumab CTLA-4 blockade was given to patients with chemo-refractory metastatic non-small-cell lung cancer. Remarks on this clone: Its antigen is currently unknown.

The source is a human donor with non-small cell lung cancer whose response to radiotherapy plus ipilimumab could not be evaluated. This specimen was peripheral blood, taken from a patient treated with radiotherapy plus ipilimumab. V gene TRBV25-1 combines with J gene TRBJ2-3, with D perhaps TRBD2 (6 bases). Written as DNA, the CDR3 is TGTGCCAGCAGTGAGTACCGGGGGAGAGAAAATACGCAGTATTTT. Translation gives CASSEYRGRENTQYF.